The clone carrying this TCR beta chain occurred many times. This specimen comes from a study of blood T cell repertoires in COVID-19. Across the whole study: Both acute and convalescent COVID-19 samples were obtained from the United States, Italy and Spain. The cDNA or gDNA used as material had been derived from T cells, B-cell-depleted T cells, or PBMCs.

In the study's own analysis: Reference gene primer amplification gave estimated nucleated cell counts. Sequencing used immunoSEQ multiplex PCR; TCRdb keeps in-frame clones, though not all of them. Clonal size and the V and J genes are those of that table, whereas D and trimming came from the DNA. The data contain 120,000 or so clones, roughly 69% of them singletons. The sequenced material came from peripheral blood. The TCR comes from a woman in her 70s with acute or convalescent COVID-19.

The CDR3 nucleotides read TGTGCCAGTAGCCTACACCAGAGACAGGGGTTGAGAGAAAAACTGTTTTTT. It yields the protein CASSLHQRQGLREKLFF. The rearrangement joins TRBV19 to TRBJ1-4; 8 positions match TRBD1. Germline assignment: CDR1 LNHDA and CDR2 SQIVND (reference sequence). The length of the CDR3 is 17 residues. The V gene end was trimmed by 6 bases and the J gene end by 8 bases; junction bases not matched to a gene: 17. Looking up the rest from reference TRBV19 and TRBJ1-4 gives the full variable domain: DGGITQSPKYLFRKEGQNVTLSCEQNLNHDAMYWYRQDPGQGLRLIYYSQIVNDFQKGDIAEGYSVSREKKESFPLTVTSAQKNPTAFYLCASSLHQRQGLREKLFFGSGTQLSVL.